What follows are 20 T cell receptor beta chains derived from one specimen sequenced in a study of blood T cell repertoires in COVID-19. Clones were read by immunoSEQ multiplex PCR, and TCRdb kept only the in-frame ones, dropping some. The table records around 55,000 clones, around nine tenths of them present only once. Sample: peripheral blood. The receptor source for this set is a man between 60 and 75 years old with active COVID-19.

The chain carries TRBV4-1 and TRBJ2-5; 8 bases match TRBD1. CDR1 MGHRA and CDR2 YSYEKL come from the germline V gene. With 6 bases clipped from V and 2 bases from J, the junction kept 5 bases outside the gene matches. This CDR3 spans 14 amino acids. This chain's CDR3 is CASRPRDRQETQYF. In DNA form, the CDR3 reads TGCGCCAGCAGACCCCGGGACAGGCAAGAGACCCAGTACTTC.

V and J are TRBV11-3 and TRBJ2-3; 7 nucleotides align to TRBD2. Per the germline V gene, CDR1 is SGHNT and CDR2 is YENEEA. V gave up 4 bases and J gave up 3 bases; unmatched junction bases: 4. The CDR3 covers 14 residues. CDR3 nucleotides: TGTGCCAGCAGCTCAGCGGGAAGGACAGATACGCAGTATTTT. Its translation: CASSSAGRTDTQYF.

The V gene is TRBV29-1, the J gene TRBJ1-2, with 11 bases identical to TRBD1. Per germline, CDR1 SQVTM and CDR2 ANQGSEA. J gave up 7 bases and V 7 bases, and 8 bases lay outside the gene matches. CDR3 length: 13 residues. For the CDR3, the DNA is TGCAGCGCCGGGACAGGGGGGGACTTTGGCTACACCTTC. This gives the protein CSAGTGGDFGYTF.

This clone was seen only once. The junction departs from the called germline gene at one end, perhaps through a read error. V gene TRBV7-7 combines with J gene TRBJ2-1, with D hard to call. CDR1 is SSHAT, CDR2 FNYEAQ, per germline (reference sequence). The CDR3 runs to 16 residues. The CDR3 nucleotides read TGTGCTAGCAGCTTAGGTGTTAGTAGCTCCTACAATGAGCAGTTCTTC. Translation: CASSLGVSSSYNEQFF.

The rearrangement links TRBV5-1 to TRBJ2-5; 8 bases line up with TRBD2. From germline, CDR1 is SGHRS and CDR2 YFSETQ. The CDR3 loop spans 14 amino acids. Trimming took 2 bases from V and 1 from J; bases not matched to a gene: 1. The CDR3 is CASSFSGTQETQYF. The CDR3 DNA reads TGCGCCAGCAGCTTTAGCGGGACCCAAGAGACCCAGTACTTC.

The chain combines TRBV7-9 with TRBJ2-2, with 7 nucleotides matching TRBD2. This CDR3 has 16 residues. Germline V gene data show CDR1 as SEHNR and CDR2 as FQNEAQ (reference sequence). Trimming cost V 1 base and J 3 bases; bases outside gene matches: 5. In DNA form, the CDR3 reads TGTGCCAGCAGCTTAGTTTCTAGCGGACACACCGGGGAGCTGTTTTTT. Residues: CASSLVSSGHTGELFF. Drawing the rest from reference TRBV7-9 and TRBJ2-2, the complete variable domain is DTGVSQNPRHKITKRGQNVTFRCDPISEHNRLYWYRQTLGQGPEFLTYFQNEAQLEKSRLLSDRFSAERPKGSFSTLEIQRTEQGDSAMYLCASSLVSSGHTGELFFGEGSRLTVL.

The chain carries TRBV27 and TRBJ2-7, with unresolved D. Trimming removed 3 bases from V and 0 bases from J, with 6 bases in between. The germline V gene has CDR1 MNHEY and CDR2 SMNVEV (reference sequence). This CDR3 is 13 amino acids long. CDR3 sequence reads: CASSLAVSYEQYF. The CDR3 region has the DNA TGTGCCAGCAGTTTGGCGGTCTCCTACGAGCAGTACTTC.

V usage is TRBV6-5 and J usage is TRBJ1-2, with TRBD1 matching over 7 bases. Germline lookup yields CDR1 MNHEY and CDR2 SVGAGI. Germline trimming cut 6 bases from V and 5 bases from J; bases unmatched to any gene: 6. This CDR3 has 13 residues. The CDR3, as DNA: TGTGCCAGCAGCTTTGACAGGGTTTATGGCTACACCTTC. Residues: CASSFDRVYGYTF.

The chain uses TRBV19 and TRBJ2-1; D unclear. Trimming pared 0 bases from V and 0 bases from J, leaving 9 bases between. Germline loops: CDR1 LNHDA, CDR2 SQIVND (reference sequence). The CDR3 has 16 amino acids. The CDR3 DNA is TGTGCCAGTAGTATAGACGGAGAAAGCTCCTACAATGAGCAGTTCTTC. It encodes CASSIDGESSYNEQFF.

The CDR3 loop is CASSFGTGPAFF. In nucleotides, the CDR3 is TGTGCCAGTAGTTTTGGGACAGGCCCAGCTTTCTTT. V usage is TRBV19 and J usage is TRBJ1-1; 8 bases match TRBD1. Unmatched junction bases numbered 6, after V lost 5 bases and J lost 10 bases. The germline CDR1 and CDR2 sequences are LNHDA and SQIVND (reference sequence). This CDR3 region has 12 residues.

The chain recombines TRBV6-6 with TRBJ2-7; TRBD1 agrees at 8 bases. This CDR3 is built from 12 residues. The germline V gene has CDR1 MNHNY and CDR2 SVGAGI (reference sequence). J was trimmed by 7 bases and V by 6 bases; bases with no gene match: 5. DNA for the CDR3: TGTGCCAGCAGCCTCGACAGGGGAGAGCAGTACTTC. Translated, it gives CASSLDRGEQYF.

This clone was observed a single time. In DNA form, the CDR3 reads TGCGCCAGCAGCGCCGGACAGGGAAACATTCAGTACTTC. Protein product: CASSAGQGNIQYF. The rearrangement links TRBV5-1 to TRBJ2-4; 8 nucleotides match TRBD1. The V and J ends lost 4 bases and 6 bases, in that order; junction bases with no gene match: 3. CDR3 size: 13 residues. Germline V gives CDR1 SGHRS, CDR2 YFSETQ.

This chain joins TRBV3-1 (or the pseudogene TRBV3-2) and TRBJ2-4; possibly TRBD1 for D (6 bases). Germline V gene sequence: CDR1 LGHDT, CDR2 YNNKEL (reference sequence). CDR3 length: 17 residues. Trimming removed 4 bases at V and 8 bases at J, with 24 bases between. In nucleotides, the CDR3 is TGTGCCAGCAGCCCACAGGGAACTTATCCCCAAATGGACATTCAGTACTTC. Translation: CASSPQGTYPQMDIQYF.

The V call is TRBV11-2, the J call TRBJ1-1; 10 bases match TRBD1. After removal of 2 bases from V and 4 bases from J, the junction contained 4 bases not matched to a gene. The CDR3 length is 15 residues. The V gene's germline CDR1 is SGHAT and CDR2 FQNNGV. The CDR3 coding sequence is TGTGCCAGCAGCTTAACCTGGACAGGGGGCACTGAAGCTTTCTTT. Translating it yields CASSLTWTGGTEAFF.

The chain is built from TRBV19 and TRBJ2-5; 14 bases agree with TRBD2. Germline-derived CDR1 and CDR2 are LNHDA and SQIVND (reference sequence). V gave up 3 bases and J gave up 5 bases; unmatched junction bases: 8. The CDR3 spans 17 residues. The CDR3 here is CASSIGTSGSPWETQYF. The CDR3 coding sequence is TGTGCCAGTAGTATTGGGACTAGCGGGAGTCCCTGGGAGACCCAGTACTTC.

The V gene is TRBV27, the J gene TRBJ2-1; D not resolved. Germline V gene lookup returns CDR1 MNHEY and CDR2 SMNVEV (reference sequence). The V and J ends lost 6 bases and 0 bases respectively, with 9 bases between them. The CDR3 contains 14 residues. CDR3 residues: CASSIRGSYNEQFF. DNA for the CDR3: TGTGCCAGCAGCATTAGAGGCTCCTACAATGAGCAGTTCTTC.

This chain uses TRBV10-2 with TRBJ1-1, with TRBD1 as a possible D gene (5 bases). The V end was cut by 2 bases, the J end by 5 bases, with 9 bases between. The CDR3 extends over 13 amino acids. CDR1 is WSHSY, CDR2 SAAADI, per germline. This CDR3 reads CASSEMGGTEAFF. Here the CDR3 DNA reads TGCGCCAGCAGTGAGATGGGGGGAACTGAAGCTTTCTTT.

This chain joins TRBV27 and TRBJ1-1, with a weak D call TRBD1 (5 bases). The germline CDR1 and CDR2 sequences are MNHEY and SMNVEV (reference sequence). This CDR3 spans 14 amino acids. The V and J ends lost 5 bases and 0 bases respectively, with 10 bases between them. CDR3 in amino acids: CASSESTVNTEAFF. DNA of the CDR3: TGTGCCAGCAGTGAATCGACAGTGAACACTGAAGCTTTCTTT.

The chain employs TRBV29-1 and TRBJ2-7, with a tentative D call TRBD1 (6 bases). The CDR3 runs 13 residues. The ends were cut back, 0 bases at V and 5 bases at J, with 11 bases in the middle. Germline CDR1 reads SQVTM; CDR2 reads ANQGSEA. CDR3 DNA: TGCAGCGTTGAAGAGGTCAGGGGCCACGAGCAGTACTTC. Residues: CSVEEVRGHEQYF.

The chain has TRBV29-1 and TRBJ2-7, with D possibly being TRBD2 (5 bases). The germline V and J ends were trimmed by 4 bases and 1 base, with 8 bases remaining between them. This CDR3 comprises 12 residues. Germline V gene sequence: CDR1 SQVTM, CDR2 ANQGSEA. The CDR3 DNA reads TGCAGCGTTGGGAGGTCATCCTACGAGCAGTACTTC. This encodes CSVGRSSYEQYF.